This paragraph reports one T cell receptor (beta chain). TCRdb reanalysed the 5' RACE reads using MiXCR and keeps one entry per CDR3 protein. Of approximately 400,000 distinct CDR3 sequences in the sample, roughly 26% are singletons; the top ten hold roughly 8.9%. This sample is drawn from a study of T-cell memory formation after mild COVID-19. For the study at large: For the most part, TCR clusters were specific to one donor.

The CDR3 totals 14 residues. V shed 2 bases, J shed 6 bases, and the junction held 4 bases outside the gene matches. The germline V gene has CDR1 SGHRS and CDR2 YFSETQ. The TCR originated in an adult woman who had mild COVID-19 (a few samples of this study predate the infection). Cell type and time point are not known. The chain has TRBV5-1 and TRBJ2-3; 9 bases map to TRBD2. The sample comprised PBMCs or a T cell subset sorted from them (not recorded which). DNA of the CDR3: TGCGCCAGCAGCTTAGGGACTAGCTTGGATACGCAGTATTTT. It encodes CASSLGTSLDTQYF.